A single sample is the source of the 26 T cell receptor beta chains below, sequenced in a study of naive and memory T cell subsets. Study findings and constraints: Especially in CD8 cells, naive repertoires contained a few larger clonotypes, possibly CD45RA-re-expressing memory cells.

These receptors' antigens are unknown. An equimolar mix of two oligonucleotides served as the beta constant-region primer for TRBC1 and TRBC2. The ligated cDNA underwent four PCR rounds using SP2 and nested alpha and beta constant-region primers. TCRdb reanalysed the UMI-ligation and nested PCR reads using MiXCR and keeps one entry per CDR3 protein. The table has around 140,000 distinct CDR3 sequences, 22% seen once; the top ten hold 0.095% to 0.12%. The sample comprised naive CD4+ T cells from blood. These receptor sequences come from a human donor in good health.

This clonotype occurred a few times. This chain links TRBV5-1 with TRBJ2-1, with D unresolved. Per germline, CDR1 SGHRS and CDR2 YFSETQ. V shed 0 bases and J shed 7 bases, with 8 bases lying between them. CDR3 length: 13 residues. CDR3 DNA: TGCGCCAGCAGCTTGGAATCCGGAAATGAGCAGTTCTTC. Its protein is CASSLESGNEQFF.

CDR3 DNA: TGTGCCAGCAGCTTCCGGGACAGGGCTCGGGAGACCCAGTACTTC. It translates to CASSFRDRARETQYF. The chain carries TRBV13 and TRBJ2-5; 9 bases align to TRBD1. Per the germline V gene, CDR1 is PRHDT and CDR2 is FYEKMQ (reference sequence). V gave up 3 bases and J gave up 5 bases; unmatched junction bases: 7. The CDR3 spans 15 residues.

The V call is TRBV5-1, the J call TRBJ1-1; perhaps TRBD1 as D (6 bases). The CDR3 extends over 14 amino acids. Deletions cut 6 bases from V and 1 base from J, with 13 bases between. CDR1 and CDR2 from the germline V gene are SGHRS and YFSETQ. In nucleotides, the CDR3 is TGCGCCAGCATTTCTACGGGACAGAACACTGAAGCTTTCTTT. Translating gives CASISTGQNTEAFF.

The chain links TRBV7-8 to TRBJ2-5; a possible D gene is TRBD1 (6 bases). Germline lookup yields CDR1 SGHVS and CDR2 FQNEAQ. The CDR3 totals 16 residues. V was cut by 1 base and J by 7 bases, with 19 bases left in between. The DNA of the CDR3 is TGTGCCAGCAGCTTAGGAACCCGTGCACAGGGCGGGACCCAGTACTTC. It encodes CASSLGTRAQGGTQYF.

This chain connects TRBV9 to TRBJ2-2; possible D gene TRBD1, 6 bases. Trimming shortened V by 2 bases and J by 6 bases, and 11 bases separated the two germline ends. Germline-derived CDR1 and CDR2 are SGDLS and YYNGEE. This CDR3 has 14 residues. CDR3 loop: CASSVGAMAGELFF. The CDR3 DNA follows: TGTGCCAGCAGCGTGGGGGCTATGGCCGGGGAGCTGTTTTTT. The full variable domain, rest sourced from reference TRBV9 and TRBJ2-2, is DSGVTQTPKHLITATGQRVTLRCSPRSGDLSVYWYQQSLDQGLQFLIQYYNGEERAKGNILERFSAQQFPDLHSELNLSSLELGDSALYFCASSVGAMAGELFFGEGSRLTVL.

This clonotype has only a few counts. The chain employs TRBV6-6 and TRBJ2-7; the D is unclear. In germline, CDR1 is MNHNY, CDR2 SVGAGI (reference sequence). This CDR3 is built from 14 residues. Trimming stripped 0 bases from V and 3 bases from J, with 9 bases between. For the CDR3, the DNA is TGTGCCAGCAGTTACTCCGGGCAGAACTACGAGCAGTACTTC. Residues: CASSYSGQNYEQYF.

This clonotype has a handful of counts. V is TRBV9 and J is TRBJ1-6; a possible D gene is TRBD1 (6 bases). V dropped 0 bases and J dropped 9 bases, with 7 bases sitting between them. The CDR3 contains 13 residues. The germline CDR1 and CDR2 sequences are SGDLS and YYNGEE. CDR3 region: CASSVGQASPLHF. CDR3 in DNA: TGTGCCAGCAGCGTAGGACAGGCTTCACCCCTCCACTTT.

V is TRBV6-5 and J is TRBJ1-1; D unclear. Trimming stripped 1 base from V and 0 bases from J, with 9 bases between. This CDR3 is built from 15 residues. The germline V gene has CDR1 MNHEY and CDR2 SVGAGI. The chain's CDR3 is CASSYLVSLNTEAFF. The CDR3 coding sequence is TGTGCCAGCAGTTACTTGGTCAGCCTGAACACTGAAGCTTTCTTT.

The V and J genes are TRBV29-1 and TRBJ1-1, with TRBD1 matching over 8 bases. The germline CDR1 and CDR2 sequences are SQVTM and ANQGSEA. The ends lost 7 bases at V and 3 bases at J; junction bases unmatched: 10. There are 14 residues in the CDR3. The CDR3 spells CSARTGRIYTEAFF. CDR3 bases: TGCAGCGCCCGGACAGGGCGGATTTACACTGAAGCTTTCTTT.

This clonotype has a count of ten or more. CDR3 DNA: TGCAGCGTTGAAAGCACAGATACGCAGTATTTT. Its translation is CSVESTDTQYF. This chain connects TRBV29-1 to TRBJ2-3; D is uncertain. The germline V gene encodes CDR1 SQVTM and CDR2 ANQGSEA. CDR3 length: 11 amino acids. Trimming removed 2 bases from V and 0 bases from J, with 0 bases in between.

The chain has TRBV7-9 and TRBJ1-1, with D uncertain. Germline loops: CDR1 SEHNR, CDR2 FQNEAQ (reference sequence). The CDR3 length is 14 residues. The V end lost 5 bases, the J end lost 4 bases, and 14 bases lay between the germline ends. CDR3 region: CASSVRRVGTEAFF. The CDR3 DNA reads TGTGCCAGCAGCGTACGGCGGGTGGGCACTGAAGCTTTCTTT.

The chain carries TRBV19 and TRBJ1-5; the D gene is possibly TRBD1 (6 bases). Germline CDR1 LNHDA, CDR2 SQIVND (reference sequence). Trimming pared 6 bases from V and 0 bases from J, leaving 9 bases between. There are 14 residues in the CDR3. The CDR3 region is CASREGGSNQPQHF. CDR3 bases: TGTGCCAGTAGGGAAGGGGGTAGCAATCAGCCCCAGCATTTT.

The rearrangement joins TRBV11-2 to TRBJ2-5; D might be TRBD1 or TRBD2, each matching 5 bases. The CDR3 sequence is 15 residues long. The V end was cut by 5 bases, the J end by 5 bases, with 18 bases between. Germline CDR1 SGHAT, CDR2 FQNNGV. The CDR3: CASSQNEGRGETQYF. The CDR3 DNA reads TGTGCCAGCAGCCAAAATGAGGGGCGAGGGGAGACCCAGTACTTC.

This clonotype was counted only a few times. This sequence joins TRBV4-2 and TRBJ2-1; D gene unclear. Trimming shortened V by 4 bases and J by 0 bases, and 16 bases separated the two germline ends. The CDR3 totals 17 residues. The germline V gene encodes CDR1 LGHNA and CDR2 YNFKEQ. CDR3 residues: CASSLLHWSSSYNEQFF. CDR3 coding DNA: TGTGCCAGCAGCCTGTTACATTGGTCGAGCTCCTACAATGAGCAGTTCTTC.

This clonotype was recorded at least ten times. The chain employs TRBV12-3 or TRBV12-4 and TRBJ2-3; D is possibly TRBD2 (6 bases). The CDR3 runs 16 residues. V lost 4 bases and J 3 bases, leaving 17 bases between the germline ends. The CDR3 sequence: CASSSGTVRSTDTQYF. In DNA form, the CDR3 reads TGTGCCAGCAGTTCTGGGACTGTCCGATCAACAGATACGCAGTATTTT.

The chain is built from TRBV28 and TRBJ2-1, with D uncertain. The germline V gene has CDR1 MDHEN and CDR2 SYDVKM. V was shortened by 2 bases and J by 2 bases, with 13 bases between the two germline ends. The CDR3 extends over 16 amino acids. This CDR3 reads CASSLGPQITYNEQFF. DNA of the CDR3: TGTGCCAGCAGTTTAGGGCCCCAAATAACCTACAATGAGCAGTTCTTC. Supplemented by reference TRBV28 and TRBJ2-1, the full variable domain reads DVKVTQSSRYLVKRTGEKVFLECVQDMDHENMFWYRQDPGLGLRLIYFSYDVKMKEKGDIPEGYSVSREKKERFSLILESASTNQTSMYLCASSLGPQITYNEQFFGPGTRLTVL.

CDR3 coding DNA: TGTGCCAGCAGCTCACAATCCGGGGGCACTCAGCCCCAGCATTTT. It translates to CASSSQSGGTQPQHF. V usage is TRBV28 and J usage is TRBJ1-5, with D possibly matching TRBD1 (6 bases). Trimming removed 6 bases at V and 6 bases at J, with 18 bases between. Looked up from germline, CDR1 is MDHEN and CDR2 is SYDVKM. The CDR3 is made up of 15 amino acids.

This clonotype was seen at least ten times. The rearrangement joins TRBV5-4 to TRBJ2-3; unclear D gene. Between the trimmed V and J ends, which lost 1 base and 1 base, there was a span of 10 bases. The CDR3 runs 15 residues. The germline gives CDR1 SGHNT, CDR2 YYREEE (reference sequence). The CDR3 here is CASSLKEYRTDTQYF. The CDR3 DNA reads TGTGCCAGCAGCTTGAAGGAATACCGCACAGATACGCAGTATTTT.

This clonotype was seen more than once but under ten times. V is TRBV7-8 and J is TRBJ2-1; D gene uncertain. From germline, CDR1 is SGHVS and CDR2 FQNEAQ. Trimming took off 1 base at V and 0 bases at J, with 10 bases between the two ends. The CDR3 extends over 16 amino acids. The DNA for the CDR3 is TGTGCCAGCAGCTTAGTCCAGAAGAGCTCCTACAATGAGCAGTTCTTC. Translating gives CASSLVQKSSYNEQFF.

The chain couples TRBV3-1 to TRBJ2-1, with 11 bases fitting TRBD2. The CDR3 is 19 residues long. Trimming at V came to 4 bases and at J to 0 bases, leaving 11 bases not matched to a gene. Looked up from germline, CDR1 is LGHDT and CDR2 is YNNKEL (reference sequence). In DNA, the CDR3 is TGTGCCAGCAGCCGGGACCGACTAGCGGGACTTAGCTCCTACAATGAGCAGTTCTTC. This sequence encodes CASSRDRLAGLSSYNEQFF.

The genes are TRBV7-2 and TRBJ2-7; TRBD2 aligns across 10 bases. CDR3 length equals 16 residues. V lost 0 bases, J lost 3 bases, and 5 bases stayed unmatched. The germline CDR1 and CDR2 sequences are SGHTA and FQGNSA. CDR3 residues: CASSLAPAGGGYEQYF. CDR3 nucleotide sequence: TGTGCCAGCAGCTTAGCCCCAGCGGGAGGGGGCTACGAGCAGTACTTC.

Ten or more counts support this clonotype. The rearrangement links TRBV28 to TRBJ2-1; 9 bases agree with TRBD2. Germline assignment: CDR1 MDHEN and CDR2 SYDVKM. The V and J ends lost 7 bases and 4 bases, in that order; junction bases with no gene match: 2. This CDR3 contains 13 residues. This CDR3 is CASTSGTYNEQFF. CDR3 coding DNA: TGTGCCAGCACTAGCGGGACTTACAATGAGCAGTTCTTC.

This clonotype was counted a few times. One end of the junction varies from germline; a read error may be responsible. This chain uses TRBV15 with TRBJ1-5, with D perhaps TRBD1 (5 bases). CDR1 LNHNV and CDR2 YYDKDF come from the germline V gene (reference sequence). The CDR3 sequence is 15 residues long. In DNA form, the CDR3 reads TGTGCCACCTGCAGGGAGGCATATAGCAATCAGCCCCAGCATTTT. Its translation is CATCREAYSNQPQHF.

This clonotype was found a few times. The rearrangement links TRBV7-9 to TRBJ2-6; D not certain. The V end lost 2 bases, the J end lost 1 base, and 15 bases lay between the germline ends. Germline CDR1 and CDR2: SEHNR and FQNEAQ (reference sequence). The CDR3 runs 18 residues. The DNA for the CDR3 is TGTGCCAGCAGCTTACAGACTTCATTAAAGTCTGGGGCCAACGTCCTGACTTTC. It encodes CASSLQTSLKSGANVLTF. Full variable domain (rest looked up from reference TRBV7-9 and TRBJ2-6): DTGVSQNPRHKITKRGQNVTFRCDPISEHNRLYWYRQTLGQGPEFLTYFQNEAQLEKSRLLSDRFSAERPKGSFSTLEIQRTEQGDSAMYLCASSLQTSLKSGANVLTFGAGSRLTVL.

The rearrangement links TRBV12-3 or TRBV12-4 to TRBJ2-1; maybe TRBD2 (6 bases). With 6 bases removed from V and 10 bases from J, the gap between germline ends came to 13 bases. The CDR3 is made up of 12 amino acids. CDR3 nucleotide sequence: TGTGCCAGCAGACTTCTAGCGTTGGAGCAGTTCTTC. Encoded protein: CASRLLALEQFF.

The chain carries TRBV6-5 and TRBJ2-1, with TRBD1 matching 10 bases. The CDR3 sequence is 14 residues long. Germline V gene data show CDR1 as MNHEY and CDR2 as SVGAGI. V lost 6 bases, J lost 4 bases, and 3 bases stayed unmatched. CDR3 bases: TGTGCCAGCAGGACAGGGGGCGGGTACAATGAGCAGTTCTTC. Amino acids: CASRTGGGYNEQFF.